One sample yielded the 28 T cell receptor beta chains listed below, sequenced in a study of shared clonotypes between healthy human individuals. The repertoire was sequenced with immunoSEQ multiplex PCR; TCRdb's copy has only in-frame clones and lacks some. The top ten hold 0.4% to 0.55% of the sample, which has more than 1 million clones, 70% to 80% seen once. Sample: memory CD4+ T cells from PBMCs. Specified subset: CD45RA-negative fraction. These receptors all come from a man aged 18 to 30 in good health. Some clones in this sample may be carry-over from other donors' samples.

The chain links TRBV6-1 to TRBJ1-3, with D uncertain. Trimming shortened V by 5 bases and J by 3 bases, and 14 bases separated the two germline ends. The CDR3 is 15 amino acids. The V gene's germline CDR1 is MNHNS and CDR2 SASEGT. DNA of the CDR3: TGTGCCAGCAGTCAAGGCAGCGGCTATGGAAACACCATATATTTT. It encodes CASSQGSGYGNTIYF.

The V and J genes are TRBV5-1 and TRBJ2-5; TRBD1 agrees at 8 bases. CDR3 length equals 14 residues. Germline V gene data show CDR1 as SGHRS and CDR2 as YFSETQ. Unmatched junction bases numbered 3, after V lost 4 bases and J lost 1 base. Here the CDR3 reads CASSAGQGQETQYF. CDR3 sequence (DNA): TGCGCCAGCAGCGCAGGACAGGGCCAAGAGACCCAGTACTTC.

The CDR3 here is CASSPPHGANYGYTF. The CDR3 region has the DNA TGTGCCAGCTCACCACCGCACGGAGCTAACTATGGCTACACCTTC. V gene TRBV18 combines with J gene TRBJ1-2; D gene ambiguous. Germline CDR1 KGHSH, CDR2 LQKENI. Trimming stripped 0 bases from V and 0 bases from J, with 8 bases between. This CDR3 has 15 amino acids. Supplemented by reference TRBV18 and TRBJ1-2, the full variable domain reads NAGVMQNPRHLVRRRGQEARLRCSPMKGHSHVYWYRQLPEEGLKFMVYLQKENIIDESGMPKERFSAEFPKEGPSILRIQQVVRGDSAAYFCASSPPHGANYGYTFGSGTRLTVV.

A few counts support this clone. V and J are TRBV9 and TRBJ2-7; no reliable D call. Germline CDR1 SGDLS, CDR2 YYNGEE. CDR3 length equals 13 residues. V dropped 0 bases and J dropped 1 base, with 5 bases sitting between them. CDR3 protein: CASSVGESYEQYF. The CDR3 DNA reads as TGTGCCAGCAGCGTAGGTGAATCCTACGAGCAGTACTTC. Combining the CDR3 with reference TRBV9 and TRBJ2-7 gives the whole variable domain DSGVTQTPKHLITATGQRVTLRCSPRSGDLSVYWYQQSLDQGLQFLIQYYNGEERAKGNILERFSAQQFPDLHSELNLSSLELGDSALYFCASSVGESYEQYFGPGTRLTVT.

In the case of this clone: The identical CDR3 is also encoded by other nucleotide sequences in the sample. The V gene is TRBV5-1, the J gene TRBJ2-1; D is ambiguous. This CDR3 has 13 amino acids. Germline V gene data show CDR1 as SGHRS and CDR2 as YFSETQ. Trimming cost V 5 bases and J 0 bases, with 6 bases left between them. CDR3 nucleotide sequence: TGCGCCAGCAGTTCATCCTCCTACAATGAGCAGTTCTTC. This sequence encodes CASSSSSYNEQFF.

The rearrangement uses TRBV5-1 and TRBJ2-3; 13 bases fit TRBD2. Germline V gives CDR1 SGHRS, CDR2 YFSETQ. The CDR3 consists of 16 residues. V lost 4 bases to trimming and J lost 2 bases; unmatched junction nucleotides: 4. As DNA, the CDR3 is TGCGCCAGCAGCACCGGACTAGCGGGAGCCACAGATACGCAGTATTTT. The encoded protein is CASSTGLAGATDTQYF.

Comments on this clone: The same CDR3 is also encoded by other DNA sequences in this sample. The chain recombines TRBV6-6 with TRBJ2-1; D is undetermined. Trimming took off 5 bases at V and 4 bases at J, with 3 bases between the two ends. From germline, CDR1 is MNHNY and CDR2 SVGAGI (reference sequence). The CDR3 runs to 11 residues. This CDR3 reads CASSPYNEQFF. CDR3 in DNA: TGTGCCAGCAGTCCGTACAATGAGCAGTTCTTC.

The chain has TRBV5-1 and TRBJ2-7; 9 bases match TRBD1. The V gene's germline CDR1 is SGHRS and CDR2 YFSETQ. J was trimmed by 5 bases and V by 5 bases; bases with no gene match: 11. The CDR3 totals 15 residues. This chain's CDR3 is CASRRTDRGSDEQYF. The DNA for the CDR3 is TGCGCCAGCAGGCGAACGGACAGGGGCTCTGACGAGCAGTACTTC.

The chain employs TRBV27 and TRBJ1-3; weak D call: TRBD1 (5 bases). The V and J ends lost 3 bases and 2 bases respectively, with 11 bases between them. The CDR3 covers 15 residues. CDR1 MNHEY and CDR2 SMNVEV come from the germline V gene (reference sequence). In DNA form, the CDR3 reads TGTGCCAGCAGTTTTCAGGGAGCCCCTGGAAACACCATATATTTT. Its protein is CASSFQGAPGNTIYF.

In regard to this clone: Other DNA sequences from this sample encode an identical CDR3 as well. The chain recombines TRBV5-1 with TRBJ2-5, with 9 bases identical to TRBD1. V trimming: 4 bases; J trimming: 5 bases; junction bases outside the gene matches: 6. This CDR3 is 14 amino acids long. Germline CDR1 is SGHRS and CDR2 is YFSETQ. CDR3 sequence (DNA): TGCGCCAGCAGCCTACAGGGGGCTAGGGAGACCCAGTACTTC. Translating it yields CASSLQGARETQYF. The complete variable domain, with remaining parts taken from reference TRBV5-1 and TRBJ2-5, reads KAGVTQTPRYLIKTRGQQVTLSCSPISGHRSVSWYQQTPGQGLQFLFEYFSETQRNKGNFPGRFSGRQFSNSRSEMNVSTLELGDSALYLCASSLQGARETQYFGPGTRLLVL.

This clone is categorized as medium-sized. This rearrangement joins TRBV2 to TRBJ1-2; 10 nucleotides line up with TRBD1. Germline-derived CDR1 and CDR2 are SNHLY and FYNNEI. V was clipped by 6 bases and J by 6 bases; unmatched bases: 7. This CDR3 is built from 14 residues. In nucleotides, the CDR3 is TGTGCCAGCAGGGAGGGACAGGGGTCGCATGGCTACACCTTC. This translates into CASREGQGSHGYTF.

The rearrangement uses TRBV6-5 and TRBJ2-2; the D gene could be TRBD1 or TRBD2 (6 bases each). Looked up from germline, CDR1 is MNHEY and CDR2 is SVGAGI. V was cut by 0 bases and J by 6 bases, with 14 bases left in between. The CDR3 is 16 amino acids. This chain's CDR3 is CASSYSKGGEPGELFF. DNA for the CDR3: TGTGCCAGCAGTTACTCGAAGGGGGGAGAACCCGGGGAGCTGTTTTTT.

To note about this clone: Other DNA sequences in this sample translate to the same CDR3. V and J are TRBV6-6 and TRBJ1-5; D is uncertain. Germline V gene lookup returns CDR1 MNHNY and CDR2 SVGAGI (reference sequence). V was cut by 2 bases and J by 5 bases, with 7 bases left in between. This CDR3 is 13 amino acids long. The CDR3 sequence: CASSYGGYQPQHF. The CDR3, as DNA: TGTGCCAGCAGTTACGGCGGCTATCAGCCCCAGCATTTT.

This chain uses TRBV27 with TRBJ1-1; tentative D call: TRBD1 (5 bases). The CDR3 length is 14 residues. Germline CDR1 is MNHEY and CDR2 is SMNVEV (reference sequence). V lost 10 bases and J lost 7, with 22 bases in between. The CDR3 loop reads CATGWGRALNEAFF. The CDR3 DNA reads TGTGCCACCGGGTGGGGCCGGGCTCTTAATGAAGCTTTCTTT.

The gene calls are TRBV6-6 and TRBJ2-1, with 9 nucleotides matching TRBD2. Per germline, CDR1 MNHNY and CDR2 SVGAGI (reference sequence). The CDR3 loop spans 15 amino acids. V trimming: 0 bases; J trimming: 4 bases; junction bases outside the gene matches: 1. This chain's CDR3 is CASSYSTSGYNEQFF. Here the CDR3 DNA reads TGTGCCAGCAGTTACTCGACTAGCGGATACAATGAGCAGTTCTTC.

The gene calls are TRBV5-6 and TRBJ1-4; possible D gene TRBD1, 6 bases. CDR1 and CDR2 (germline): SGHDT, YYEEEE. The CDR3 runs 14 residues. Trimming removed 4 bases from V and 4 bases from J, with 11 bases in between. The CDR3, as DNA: TGTGCCAGCAGCAGGAGGGGGAATAATGAAAAACTGTTTTTT. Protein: CASSRRGNNEKLFF.

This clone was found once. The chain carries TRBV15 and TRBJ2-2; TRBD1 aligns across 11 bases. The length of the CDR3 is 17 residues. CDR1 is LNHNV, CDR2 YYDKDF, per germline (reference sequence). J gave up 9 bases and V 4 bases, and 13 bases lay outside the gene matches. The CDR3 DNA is TGTGCCACCAGCACCTCCGGGACAGGGGGTTTTTGGCGGGAGCTGTTTTTT. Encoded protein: CATSTSGTGGFWRELFF.

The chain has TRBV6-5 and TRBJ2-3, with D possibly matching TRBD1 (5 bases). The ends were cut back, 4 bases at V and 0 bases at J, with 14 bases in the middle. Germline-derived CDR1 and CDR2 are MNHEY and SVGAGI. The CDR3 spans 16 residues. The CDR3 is CASSFLLGASTDTQYF. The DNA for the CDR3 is TGTGCCAGCAGTTTCCTACTTGGGGCAAGCACAGATACGCAGTATTTT.

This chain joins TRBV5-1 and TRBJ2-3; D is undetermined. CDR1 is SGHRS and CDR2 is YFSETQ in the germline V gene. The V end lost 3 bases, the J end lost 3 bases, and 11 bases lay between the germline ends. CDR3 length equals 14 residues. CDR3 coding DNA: TGCGCCAGCAGCTCGGTGGTAGGAACAGATACGCAGTATTTT. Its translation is CASSSVVGTDTQYF.

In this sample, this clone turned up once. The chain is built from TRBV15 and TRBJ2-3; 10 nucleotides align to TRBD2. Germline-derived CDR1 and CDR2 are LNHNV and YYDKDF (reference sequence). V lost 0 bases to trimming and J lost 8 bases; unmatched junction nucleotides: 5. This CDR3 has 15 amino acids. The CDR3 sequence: CATSRELAGEVTQYF. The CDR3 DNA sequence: TGTGCCACCAGCAGAGAGCTAGCGGGAGAGGTTACGCAGTATTTT. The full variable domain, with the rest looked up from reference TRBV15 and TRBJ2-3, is DAMVIQNPRYQVTQFGKPVTLSCSQTLNHNVMYWYQQKSSQAPKLLFHYYDKDFNNEADTPDNFQSRRPNTSFCFLDIRSPGLGDTAMYLCATSRELAGEVTQYFGPGTRLTVL.

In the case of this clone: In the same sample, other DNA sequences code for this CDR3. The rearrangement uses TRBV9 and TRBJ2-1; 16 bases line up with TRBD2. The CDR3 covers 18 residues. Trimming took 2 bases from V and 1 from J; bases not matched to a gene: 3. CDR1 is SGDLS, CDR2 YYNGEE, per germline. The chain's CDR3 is CASSVGTSGRGSYNEQFF. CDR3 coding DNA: TGTGCCAGCAGCGTGGGGACTAGCGGGAGGGGGTCCTACAATGAGCAGTTCTTC.

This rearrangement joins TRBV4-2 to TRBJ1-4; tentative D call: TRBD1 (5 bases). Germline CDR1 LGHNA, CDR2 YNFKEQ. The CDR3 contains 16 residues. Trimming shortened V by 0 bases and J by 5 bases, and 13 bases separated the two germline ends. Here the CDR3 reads CASSQDIGTENEKLFF. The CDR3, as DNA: TGTGCCAGCAGCCAAGATATCGGGACGGAAAATGAAAAACTGTTTTTT.

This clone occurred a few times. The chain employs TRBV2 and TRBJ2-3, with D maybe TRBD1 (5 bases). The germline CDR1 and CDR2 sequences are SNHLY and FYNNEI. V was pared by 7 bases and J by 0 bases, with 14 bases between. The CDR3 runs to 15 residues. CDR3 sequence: CASTPGHGSTDTQYF. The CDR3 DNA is TGTGCCAGCACCCCCGGACACGGGAGCACAGATACGCAGTATTTT.

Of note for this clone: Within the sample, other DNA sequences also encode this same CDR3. DNA of the CDR3: TGCGCCAGCAGCTTGGGGCCAGGGAACACCGGGGAGCTGTTTTTT. Translated, it gives CASSLGPGNTGELFF. V usage is TRBV5-1 and J usage is TRBJ2-2; D gene unclear. The V end lost 0 bases, the J end lost 1 base, and 7 bases lay between the germline ends. Germline CDR1 SGHRS, CDR2 YFSETQ. The CDR3 length is 15 residues. Variable domain in full (rest from reference TRBV5-1 and TRBJ2-2): KAGVTQTPRYLIKTRGQQVTLSCSPISGHRSVSWYQQTPGQGLQFLFEYFSETQRNKGNFPGRFSGRQFSNSRSEMNVSTLELGDSALYLCASSLGPGNTGELFFGEGSRLTVL.

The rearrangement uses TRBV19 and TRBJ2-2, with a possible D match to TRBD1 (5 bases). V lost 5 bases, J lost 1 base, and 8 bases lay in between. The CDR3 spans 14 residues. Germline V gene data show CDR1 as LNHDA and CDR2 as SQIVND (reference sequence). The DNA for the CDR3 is TGTGCCAGTAGTGTTCAGGGGAACACCGGGGAGCTGTTTTTT. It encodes CASSVQGNTGELFF.

The CDR3 loop is CASSLWAGTGEGYF. In DNA, the CDR3 is TGTGCCAGCAGCTTGTGGGCTGGGACAGGGGAGGGGTACTTC. J is TRBJ2-5 and V is TRBV5-6; 10 positions match TRBD1. This CDR3 comprises 14 residues. Germline V gene lookup returns CDR1 SGHDT and CDR2 YYEEEE. V lost 1 base and J lost 13; bases outside the gene matches: 10.

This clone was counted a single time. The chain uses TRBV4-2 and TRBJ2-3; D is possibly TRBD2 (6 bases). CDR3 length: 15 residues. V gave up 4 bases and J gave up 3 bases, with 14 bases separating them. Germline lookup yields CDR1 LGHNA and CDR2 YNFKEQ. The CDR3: CASSRILLATDTQYF. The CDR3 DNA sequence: TGTGCCAGCAGCCGCATCCTCCTAGCGACAGATACGCAGTATTTT.

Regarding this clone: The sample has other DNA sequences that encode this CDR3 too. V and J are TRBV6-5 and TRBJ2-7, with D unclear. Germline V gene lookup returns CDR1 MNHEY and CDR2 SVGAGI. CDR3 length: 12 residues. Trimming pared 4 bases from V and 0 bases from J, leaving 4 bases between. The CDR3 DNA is TGTGCCAGCAGTTCGACCTCCTACGAGCAGTACTTC. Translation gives CASSSTSYEQYF.